This entry lists 21 T cell receptor beta chains sequenced from one sample in a study of CD8 T cells in Susac syndrome. When the RNA was reverse transcribed, random hexamers were used with an input of roughly 0.45 to 1 ug. TCRdb analysed the immunoSEQ multiplex PCR reads with MiXCR anew, one entry per CDR3 protein. The sample holds around 120,000 distinct CDR3 sequences, around 94% seen once. The sample was CD4+ T cells from PBMCs. The receptors here all came from a human donor with multiple sclerosis.

The chain uses TRBV29-1 and TRBJ2-5; D may be TRBD1 or TRBD2 (5 bases each). This CDR3 is built from 13 residues. V lost 4 bases, J lost 0 bases, and 9 bases lay in between. CDR1 and CDR2 from the germline V gene are SQVTM and ANQGSEA. The CDR3 spells CSVGGRNQETQYF. Written as DNA, the CDR3 is TGCAGCGTTGGGGGACGGAACCAAGAGACCCAGTACTTC.

The chain combines TRBV6-2 or TRBV6-3 with TRBJ2-7; TRBD2 aligns across 8 bases. Trimming at V came to 7 bases and at J to 5 bases, leaving 7 bases not matched to a gene. There are 13 residues in the CDR3. Germline V gene data show CDR1 as MNHEY and CDR2 as SVGEGT. The CDR3 DNA sequence: TGTGCCAGCACCCACGGGGGGGTACACGAGCAGTACTTC. This encodes CASTHGGVHEQYF.

V and J are TRBV20-1 and TRBJ1-4; no firm D call. Trimming removed 7 bases from V and 0 bases from J, with 12 bases in between. Germline V gives CDR1 DFQATT, CDR2 SNEGSKA (reference sequence). This CDR3 is 14 amino acids long. The CDR3 reads CSVRPRATNEKLFF. The DNA of the CDR3 is TGCAGTGTTAGGCCCCGTGCAACTAATGAAAAACTGTTTTTT.

The V call is TRBV5-1, the J call TRBJ1-2; D is perhaps TRBD1 (5 bases). V was pared by 7 bases and J by 2 bases, with 9 bases between. Germline V gene sequence: CDR1 SGHRS, CDR2 YFSETQ. The CDR3 contains 12 residues. DNA for the CDR3: TGCGCCAGCGGGCAGGGAAACTATGGCTACACCTTC. As protein: CASGQGNYGYTF.

The V call is TRBV23-1, the J call TRBJ1-1; unclear D gene. TRBV23-1 is designated an ORF whose function remains uncertain. The CDR3 is 10 residues long. V was shortened by 4 bases and J by 11 bases, with 8 bases between the two germline ends. The CDR3 loop reads CASSPLSAFF. In DNA, the CDR3 is TGCGCCAGCAGTCCATTATCGGCTTTCTTT.

V and J are TRBV12-3 or TRBV12-4 and TRBJ1-2; maybe TRBD1 (6 bases). V lost 6 bases and J lost 7, with 12 bases in between. This CDR3 has 12 amino acids. This chain's CDR3 is CASSQNRAGYTF. Written as DNA, the CDR3 is TGTGCCAGCAGCCAGAACAGGGCTGGCTACACCTTC.

A single count supports this clonotype. The rearrangement links TRBV6-2 or TRBV6-3 to TRBJ2-5; a weak D match, TRBD2 (5 bases). Trimming removed 5 bases from V and 2 bases from J, with 15 bases in between. The CDR3 consists of 15 residues. The V gene's germline CDR1 is MNHEY and CDR2 SVGEGT. The CDR3 loop reads CASSTPRAVQETQYF. In DNA form, the CDR3 reads TGTGCCAGCAGTACCCCGCGGGCAGTACAAGAGACCCAGTACTTC.

The rearrangement uses TRBV4-2 and TRBJ1-6, with D possibly matching TRBD1 (5 bases). V was shortened by 0 bases and J by 9 bases, with 18 bases between the two germline ends. The germline gives CDR1 LGHNA, CDR2 YNFKEQ. The CDR3 is 17 amino acids. For the CDR3, the DNA is TGTGCCAGCAGCCAAGATATAAATGCAGGGTCATTTTCACCCCTCCACTTT. Translation: CASSQDINAGSFSPLHF.

This clonotype was counted once. This chain connects TRBV24-1 to TRBJ1-5; D is undetermined. The CDR3 sequence is 13 residues long. CDR1 and CDR2 from the germline V gene are KGHDR and SFDVKD. Trimming pared 8 bases from V and 3 bases from J, leaving 10 bases between. The CDR3 region has the DNA TGTGCCACCAAAGACACCTACAATCAGCCCCAGCATTTT. Translation: CATKDTYNQPQHF.

The chain links TRBV18 to TRBJ2-1, with D uncertain. Germline V gene lookup returns CDR1 KGHSH and CDR2 LQKENI. Trimming stripped 6 bases from V and 2 bases from J, with 11 bases between. The CDR3 contains 14 residues. The CDR3 is CASSLSRTYNEQFF. Written as DNA, the CDR3 is TGTGCCAGCTCCCTATCTAGGACCTACAATGAGCAGTTCTTC.

This clonotype was recorded once. V and J are TRBV12-3 or TRBV12-4 and TRBJ1-2; TRBD1 matches at 8 bases. V shed 5 bases and J 5 bases; nucleotides not matched to a gene: 10. This CDR3 contains 15 residues. CDR3 coding DNA: TGTGCCAGCAGTCCAACCGGGACAGGAGAATATGGCTACACCTTC. Its protein is CASSPTGTGEYGYTF.

This clonotype was found once. The J gene is TRBJ2-7, the V gene TRBV28, with D possibly TRBD2 on 6 matching bases. The germline V and J ends were trimmed by 0 bases and 7 bases, with 7 bases remaining between them. The CDR3 consists of 12 residues. The germline V gene has CDR1 MDHEN and CDR2 SYDVKM. CDR3 sequence: CASSLWGGEQYF. The CDR3 bases are TGTGCCAGCAGTTTATGGGGGGGAGAGCAGTACTTC.

V and J are TRBV7-9 and TRBJ2-7; 9 bases line up with TRBD1. Trimming cost V 5 bases and J 6 bases; bases outside gene matches: 14. Germline V lookup: CDR1 SEHNR, CDR2 FQNEAQ (reference sequence). This CDR3 spans 16 amino acids. CDR3 loop: CASSPNQGQGQSEQYF. CDR3 DNA sequence: TGTGCCAGCAGCCCGAATCAGGGACAGGGTCAATCCGAGCAGTACTTC. The whole variable domain, filled in from reference TRBV7-9 and TRBJ2-7, reads DTGVSQNPRHKITKRGQNVTFRCDPISEHNRLYWYRQTLGQGPEFLTYFQNEAQLEKSRLLSDRFSAERPKGSFSTLEIQRTEQGDSAMYLCASSPNQGQGQSEQYFGPGTRLTVT.

The chain joins TRBV4-1 to TRBJ1-1; no clear D. Trimming pared 0 bases from V and 10 bases from J, leaving 6 bases between. This CDR3 contains 11 residues. Per the germline V gene, CDR1 is MGHRA and CDR2 is YSYEKL. CDR3 region: CASSQEDLAFF. CDR3 nucleotides: TGCGCCAGCAGCCAAGAAGATCTAGCTTTCTTT.

The chain links TRBV6-5 to TRBJ2-7, with D tentatively TRBD2 (5 bases). V shed 0 bases and J shed 1 base, with 7 bases lying between them. Germline loops: CDR1 MNHEY, CDR2 SVGAGI. The CDR3 extends over 14 amino acids. Here the CDR3 DNA reads TGTGCCAGCAGTTACTCCGGGGTTTCCTACGAGCAGTACTTC. Its protein product is CASSYSGVSYEQYF.

The rearrangement uses TRBV12-3 or TRBV12-4 and TRBJ2-1; possible D gene TRBD2, 5 bases. The CDR3 is 16 residues long. V was shortened by 6 bases and J by 1 base, with 16 bases between the two germline ends. CDR3 nucleotide sequence: TGTGCCAGCAGCGAGTCGGGGAGTGGGTCCTACAATGAGCAGTTCTTC. Translated, it gives CASSESGSGSYNEQFF.

This chain uses TRBV10-3 with TRBJ2-7; possibly TRBD2 for D (6 bases). With 7 bases removed from V and 3 bases from J, the gap between germline ends came to 19 bases. The CDR3 extends over 15 amino acids. CDR1 and CDR2 from the germline V gene are ENHRY and SYGVKD. The CDR3 DNA reads as TGTGCCATCACCCCGTCTGGGCGGGGAGGCTACGAGCAGTACTTC. This gives the protein CAITPSGRGGYEQYF.

The rearrangement joins TRBV19 to TRBJ2-3; D is ambiguous. Trimming took 7 bases from V and 1 from J, leaving 12 bases between them. Germline values: CDR1 LNHDA, CDR2 SQIVND (reference sequence). The CDR3 runs 14 residues. The CDR3 loop is CASNRKWGTDTQYF. In DNA form, the CDR3 reads TGTGCCAGTAACCGAAAGTGGGGCACAGATACGCAGTATTTT. Filled out from reference TRBV19 and TRBJ2-3, the complete variable domain reads DGGITQSPKYLFRKEGQNVTLSCEQNLNHDAMYWYRQDPGQGLRLIYYSQIVNDFQKGDIAEGYSVSREKKESFPLTVTSAQKNPTAFYLCASNRKWGTDTQYFGPGTRLTVL.

The rearrangement joins TRBV30 to TRBJ1-2; D unclear. Looked up from germline, CDR1 is GTSNPN and CDR2 is SVGIG (reference sequence). V gave up 1 base and J gave up 4 bases, with 10 bases separating them. The CDR3 spans 13 residues. This chain's CDR3 is CAWSEDPVYGYTF. CDR3 coding DNA: TGTGCCTGGAGTGAAGATCCCGTCTATGGCTACACCTTC. The complete variable domain, with remaining parts taken from reference TRBV30 and TRBJ1-2, reads SQTIHQWPATLVQPVGSPLSLECTVEGTSNPNLYWYRQAAGRGLQLLFYSVGIGQISSEVPQNLSASRPQDRQFILSSKKLLLSDSGFYLCAWSEDPVYGYTFGSGTRLTVV.

This chain connects TRBV7-6 to TRBJ2-7; TRBD1 agrees at 9 bases. V lost 5 bases and J lost 0; bases outside the gene matches: 5. The CDR3 runs 15 residues. The germline gives CDR1 SGHVS, CDR2 FNYEAQ. CDR3 amino acids: CASSRGQGSSYEQYF. DNA of the CDR3: TGTGCCAGCAGCAGGGGACAGGGAAGCTCCTACGAGCAGTACTTC. The full variable domain, rest sourced from reference TRBV7-6 and TRBJ2-7, is GAGVSQSPRYKVTKRGQDVALRCDPISGHVSLYWYRQALGQGPEFLTYFNYEAQQDKSGLPNDRFSAERPEGSISTLTIQRTEQRDSAMYRCASSRGQGSSYEQYFGPGTRLTVT.

In DNA form, the CDR3 reads TGTGCCAGCTCACAGGCAGGAAACACTGAAGCTTTCTTT. Protein product: CASSQAGNTEAFF. The chain has TRBV18 and TRBJ1-1; D is uncertain. The CDR3 loop spans 13 amino acids. Germline CDR1 KGHSH, CDR2 LQKENI. Trimming left V 4 bases short and J 2 bases short, with 8 bases between.